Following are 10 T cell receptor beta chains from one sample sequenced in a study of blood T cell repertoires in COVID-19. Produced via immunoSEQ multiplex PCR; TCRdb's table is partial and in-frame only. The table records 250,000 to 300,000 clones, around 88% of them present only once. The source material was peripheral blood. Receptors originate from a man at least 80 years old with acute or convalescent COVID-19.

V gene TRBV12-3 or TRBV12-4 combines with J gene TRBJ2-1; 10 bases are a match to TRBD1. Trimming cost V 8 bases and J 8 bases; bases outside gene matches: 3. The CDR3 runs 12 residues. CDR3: CASGTGVHEQFF. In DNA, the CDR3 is TGTGCCAGCGGGACAGGGGTCCATGAGCAGTTCTTC.

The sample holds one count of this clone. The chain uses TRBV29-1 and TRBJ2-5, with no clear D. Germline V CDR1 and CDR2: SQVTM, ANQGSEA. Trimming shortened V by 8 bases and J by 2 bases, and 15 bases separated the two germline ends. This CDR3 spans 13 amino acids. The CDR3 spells CSSKRGKQETQYF. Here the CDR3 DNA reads TGCAGCAGTAAGCGCGGTAAACAAGAGACCCAGTACTTC.

DNA of the CDR3: TGTGCCAGCAGTTTTACAGACACAGATACGCAGTATTTT. Its protein is CASSFTDTDTQYF. V is TRBV12-3 or TRBV12-4 and J is TRBJ2-3, with D uncertain. Between the trimmed V and J ends, which lost 3 bases and 2 bases, there was a span of 6 bases. This CDR3 spans 13 amino acids.

CDR3: CASSPGAGGLDYGYTF. CDR3 nucleotide sequence: TGTGCCAGCAGCCCGGGGGCGGGGGGATTGGACTATGGCTACACCTTC. The chain has TRBV3-1 (or the pseudogene TRBV3-2) and TRBJ1-2; D perhaps matches TRBD1 (6 bases). Trimming removed 4 bases at V and 3 bases at J, with 18 bases between. The CDR3 has 16 amino acids. Per germline, CDR1 LGHDT and CDR2 YNNKEL (reference sequence).

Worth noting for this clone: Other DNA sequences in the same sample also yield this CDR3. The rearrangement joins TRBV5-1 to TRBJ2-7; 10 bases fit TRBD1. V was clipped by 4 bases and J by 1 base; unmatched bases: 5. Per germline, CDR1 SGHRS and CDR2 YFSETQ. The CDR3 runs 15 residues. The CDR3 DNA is TGCGCCAGCAGCCTGGGGACAGGGGTTTCCTACGAGCAGTACTTC. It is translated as CASSLGTGVSYEQYF.

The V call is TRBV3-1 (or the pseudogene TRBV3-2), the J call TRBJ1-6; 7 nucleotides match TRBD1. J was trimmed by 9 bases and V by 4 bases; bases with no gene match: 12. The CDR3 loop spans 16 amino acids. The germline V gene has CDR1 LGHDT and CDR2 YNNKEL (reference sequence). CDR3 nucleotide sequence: TGTGCCAGCAGCCCCTCGGGACAGCTTGGGGCTTCACCCCTCCACTTT. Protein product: CASSPSGQLGASPLHF.

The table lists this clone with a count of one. The CDR3 sequence is CASNINGGQETQYF. The CDR3 DNA follows: TGTGCCAGCAACATTAATGGGGGGCAAGAGACCCAGTACTTC. This chain uses TRBV2 with TRBJ2-5, with a possible D match to TRBD2 (6 bases). This CDR3 has 14 residues. V lost 7 bases to trimming and J lost 2 bases, with 14 bases between them. Germline V gene lookup returns CDR1 SNHLY and CDR2 FYNNEI.

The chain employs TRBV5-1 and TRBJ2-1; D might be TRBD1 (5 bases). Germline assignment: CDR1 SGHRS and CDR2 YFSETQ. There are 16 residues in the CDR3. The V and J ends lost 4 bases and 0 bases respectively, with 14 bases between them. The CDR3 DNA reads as TGCGCCAGCAGCCGGGCACAGGCGAACTCCTACAATGAGCAGTTCTTC. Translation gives CASSRAQANSYNEQFF.

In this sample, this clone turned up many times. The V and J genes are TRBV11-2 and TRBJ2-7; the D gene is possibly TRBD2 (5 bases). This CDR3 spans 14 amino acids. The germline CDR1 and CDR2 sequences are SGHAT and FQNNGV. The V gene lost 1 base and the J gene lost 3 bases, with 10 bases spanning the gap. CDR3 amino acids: CASSLGLAHYEQYF. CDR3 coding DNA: TGTGCCAGCAGCTTAGGCCTAGCACACTACGAGCAGTACTTC.

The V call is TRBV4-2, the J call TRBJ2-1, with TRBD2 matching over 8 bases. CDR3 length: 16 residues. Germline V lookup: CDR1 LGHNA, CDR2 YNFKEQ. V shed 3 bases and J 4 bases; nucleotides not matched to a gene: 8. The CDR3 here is CASSQETSGNYNEQFF. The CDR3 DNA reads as TGTGCCAGCAGCCAGGAAACTAGCGGAAATTACAATGAGCAGTTCTTC.